The rows below give T cell receptor beta chains drawn from one sample of a study of siplizumab effects on memory and regulatory T cells. Sequencing used immunoSEQ multiplex PCR; TCRdb keeps in-frame clones, though not all of them. The sample records tens of thousands of clones, roughly 89% being singletons. The specimen sequenced was CD8+ T cells sorted from blood. These receptor sequences come from a human donor in good health. Each CDR3 is given with its conserved first and last residue. A D gene is named only where the DNA matches it firmly. Clone size is stated in some rows and not others, as once, few, many or a class when expanded.

v_call	clone_size	d_call	j_call	cdr3_aa	cdr3_nt
TRBV11-2	.	.	TRBJ1-1	CASSLDRVKETEAFF	TGTGCCAGCAGCTTAGACCGGGTGAAGGAGACTGAAGCTTTCTTT
TRBV28	once	.	TRBJ2-7	CASSLFAAGAYEQYF	TGTGCCAGCAGTTTATTCGCGGCAGGGGCCTACGAGCAGTACTTC
TRBV27	.	.	TRBJ1-4	CASSLAQRLGNEKLFF	TGTGCCAGCAGTCTAGCCCAACGACTAGGGAATGAAAAACTGTTTTTT
TRBV6-4	.	.	TRBJ1-2	CASSDEGFGYTF	TGTGCCAGCAGTGACGAAGGGTTTGGCTACACCTTC
TRBV19	.	.	TRBJ2-6	CASSPGLSGANVLTF	TGTGCCAGTAGTCCAGGACTCTCTGGGGCCAACGTCCTGACTTTC
TRBV7-9	.	.	TRBJ2-7	CASSGTGKPYEQYF	TGTGCCAGCAGCGGAACAGGGAAGCCCTACGAGCAGTACTTC
TRBV6-5	.	.	TRBJ2-4	CASSSEPYRGVQYF	TGTGCCAGCAGTTCCGAACCATATAGGGGGGTTCAGTACTTC
TRBV25-1	.	.	TRBJ2-5	CASSELYQETQYF	TGTGCCAGCAGTGAATTGTACCAAGAGACCCAGTACTTC
TRBV20-1	once	.	TRBJ2-7	CSGGGGYEQYF	TGCAGTGGTGGGGGCGGATACGAGCAGTACTTC
TRBV9	once	.	TRBJ1-1	CASGKGNTEAFF	TGTGCCAGCGGAAAGGGGAACACTGAAGCTTTCTTT
TRBV25-1	once	.	TRBJ1-2	CASNRGGGYTF	TGTGCCAGCAATAGAGGGGGTGGCTACACCTTC
TRBV27	.	.	TRBJ1-5	CASSLSGNQPQHF	TGTGCCAGCAGTTTATCCGGCAATCAGCCCCAGCATTTT
TRBV7-2	.	.	TRBJ2-7	CASSQGSIDFGGGLYEQYF	TGTGCCAGCAGCCAGGGGTCCATTGACTTCGGAGGGGGGCTCTACGAGCAGTACTTC
TRBV27	.	TRBD1	TRBJ1-6	CASSLDRGPSPLHF	TGTGCCAGCAGCTTGGACAGGGGGCCTTCACCCCTCCACTTT
TRBV4-1	.	TRBD1	TRBJ1-5	CASSHPSTGEQPQHF	TGCGCCAGCAGCCACCCGTCTACAGGGGAACAGCCCCAGCATTTT
TRBV4-1	.	TRBD1	TRBJ2-4	CASSQIGTDIQYF	TGCGCCAGCAGCCAGATCGGGACAGACATTCAGTACTTC
TRBV11-2	once	.	TRBJ2-2	CASSLELLGDTGELFF	TGTGCCAGCAGCTTAGAGCTCTTAGGGGACACCGGGGAGCTGTTTTTT
TRBV19	.	.	TRBJ1-5	CASTPGRSNQPQHF	TGTGCCAGTACCCCGGGACGGAGTAATCAGCCCCAGCATTTT
TRBV9	.	.	TRBJ2-5	CASSATEFTQETQYF	TGTGCCAGCAGCGCCACTGAGTTCACTCAAGAGACCCAGTACTTC
TRBV4-1	.	TRBD1	TRBJ2-1	CASSLFEGAYEQFF	TGCGCCAGCAGCCTGTTTGAGGGGGCTTATGAGCAGTTCTTC
TRBV6-4	.	.	TRBJ1-1	CHPRGGENTEAFF	TGCCACCCGAGGGGAGGGGAGAACACTGAAGCTTTCTTT
TRBV18	.	.	TRBJ2-7	CASSETGRPSSYEQYF	TGTGCCAGCTCGGAGACGGGACGACCAAGCTCCTACGAGCAGTACTTC
TRBV21-1	.	.	TRBJ2-5	CASSPECGREVTETQYF	TGTGCCAGCAGCCCGGAGTGCGGGCGGGAGGTCACGGAGACCCAGTACTTC
TRBV2	.	.	TRBJ1-1	CASRGLPMNTEAFF	TGTGCCAGCAGGGGGCTCCCCATGAACACTGAAGCTTTCTTT
TRBV11-2	once	TRBD1	TRBJ1-2	CASSPGTVHPYGYTF	TGTGCCAGCAGCCCCGGGACAGTCCACCCCTATGGCTACACCTTC
TRBV5-1	.	TRBD2	TRBJ2-1	CASSLLAGGPGTYNEQFF	TGCGCCAGCAGCTTGCTAGCGGGAGGGCCAGGAACCTACAATGAGCAGTTCTTC
TRBV10-2	.	.	TRBJ2-7	CASSEGSGEYF	TGCGCCAGCAGTGAGGGGTCCGGGGAGTACTTC
TRBV11-3	once	.	TRBJ2-1	CASSSDSNEQFF	TGTGCCAGCAGCTCGGACAGTAATGAGCAGTTCTTC
TRBV7-2	.	TRBD1	TRBJ2-7	CASRVSTGPLYEQYF	TGTGCCAGCAGAGTTTCGACAGGGCCTTTGTACGAGCAGTACTTC
TRBV13	.	.	TRBJ2-2	CASSLGPKLFF	TGTGCCAGCAGCTTAGGGCCTAAGCTGTTTTTT
TRBV2	.	TRBD1	TRBJ1-2	CASSVGQGDGYTF	TGTGCCAGCAGTGTCGGACAGGGTGATGGCTACACCTTC
TRBV4-1	.	.	TRBJ2-3	CASSPLGVTSTDTQYF	TGCGCCAGCAGCCCCCTCGGGGTCACTAGCACAGATACGCAGTATTTT
TRBV7-2	.	TRBD2	TRBJ2-3	CASSFNPYGGEETDTQYF	TGTGCCAGCAGCTTTAACCCCTACGGGGGGGAGGAGACAGATACGCAGTATTTT
TRBV15	once	.	TRBJ1-5	CATSRDLEGSNQPQHF	TGTGCCACCAGCAGAGATTTGGAAGGGTCTAATCAGCCCCAGCATTTT
TRBV16	.	.	TRBJ2-1	CASSRGLHNEQFF	TGTGCCAGCAGCCGGGGACTCCACAATGAGCAGTTCTTC
TRBV6-1	once	.	TRBJ2-1	CASSDDSVSSYNEQFF	TGTGCCAGCAGTGATGACAGCGTTAGCTCCTACAATGAGCAGTTCTTC
TRBV4-1	.	TRBD2	TRBJ2-7	CASSQDRTSEAYEQYF	TGCGCCAGCAGCCAAGATCGCACTAGCGAAGCCTACGAGCAGTACTTC
TRBV6-1	.	.	TRBJ1-5	CASSAGIGAAGNQPQHF	TGTGCCAGCAGTGCGGGAATCGGGGCTGCGGGCAATCAGCCCCAGCATTTT
TRBV27	.	.	TRBJ2-3	CASSSLGPTTDTQYF	TGTGCCAGCAGTTCTCTGGGACCCACTACAGATACGCAGTATTTT